The clone carrying this TCR beta chain occurred many times. Its target is unknown. RNA transcripts were the template for amplifying TCR beta CDR3 regions. HTBI primers were employed in a first-round RT-PCR of the TCR CDR3. TCRdb redid the calling of the multiplex PCR reads with MiXCR, one entry per CDR3 protein. The sample carries under 300,000 distinct CDR3 sequences, 20% to 25% recorded once. PBMCs stemmed from around 10 ml fresh peripheral blood. Germline-derived CDR1 and CDR2 are SGHAT and FQDESV (reference sequence). The CDR3 length is 16 residues. V lost 0 bases and J 1 base, leaving 9 bases between the germline ends. The sample comes from a study of T cells in Graves' hyperthyroidism and ophthalmopathy. Study results and caveats: Expanded thyroid clonotypes (above 0.001) were mostly also found in blood.

Sequencing used blood. This chain connects TRBV11-1 to TRBJ2-2, with D perhaps TRBD1 or TRBD2 (5 bases each). The origin of this receptor is a man aged 25 to 40 with Graves' ophthalmopathy. The chain's CDR3 is CASSLAGTLNTGELFF. The CDR3 nucleotides read TGTGCCAGCAGCTTAGCCGGGACCCTGAACACCGGGGAGCTGTTTTTT.